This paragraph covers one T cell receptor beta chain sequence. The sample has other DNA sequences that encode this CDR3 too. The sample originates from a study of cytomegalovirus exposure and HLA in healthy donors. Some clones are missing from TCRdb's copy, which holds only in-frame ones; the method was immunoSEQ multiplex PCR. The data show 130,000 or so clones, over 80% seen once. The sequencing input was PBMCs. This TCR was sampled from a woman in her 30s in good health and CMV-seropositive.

The CDR3 DNA reads as TGTGCCAGCAGCACAGGACAGACCCAAGAGACCCAGTACTTC. The encoded protein is CASSTGQTQETQYF. This chain connects TRBV5-4 to TRBJ2-5; D is possibly TRBD1 (6 bases). The CDR3 covers 14 residues. The germline V and J ends were trimmed by 4 bases and 1 base, with 11 bases remaining between them. Germline CDR1 reads SGHNT; CDR2 reads YYREEE (reference sequence).